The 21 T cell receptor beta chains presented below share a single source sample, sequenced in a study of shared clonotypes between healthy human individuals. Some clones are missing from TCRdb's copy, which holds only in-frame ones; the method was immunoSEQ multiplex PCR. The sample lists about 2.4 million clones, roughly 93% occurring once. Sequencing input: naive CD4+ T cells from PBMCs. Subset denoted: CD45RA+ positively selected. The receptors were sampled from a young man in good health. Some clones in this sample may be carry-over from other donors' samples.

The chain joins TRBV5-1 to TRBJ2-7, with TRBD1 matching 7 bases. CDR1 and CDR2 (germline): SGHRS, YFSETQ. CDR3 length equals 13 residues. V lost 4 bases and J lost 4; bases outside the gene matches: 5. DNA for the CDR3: TGCGCCAGCAGCCCCGAGGGGGCTTACGAGCAGTACTTC. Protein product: CASSPEGAYEQYF.

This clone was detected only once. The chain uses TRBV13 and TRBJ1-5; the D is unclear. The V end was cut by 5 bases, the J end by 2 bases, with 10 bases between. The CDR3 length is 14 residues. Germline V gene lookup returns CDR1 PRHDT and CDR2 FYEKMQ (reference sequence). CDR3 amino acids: CASSQAGGNQPQHF. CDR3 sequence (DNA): TGTGCCAGCAGCCAAGCGGGTGGCAATCAGCCCCAGCATTTT.

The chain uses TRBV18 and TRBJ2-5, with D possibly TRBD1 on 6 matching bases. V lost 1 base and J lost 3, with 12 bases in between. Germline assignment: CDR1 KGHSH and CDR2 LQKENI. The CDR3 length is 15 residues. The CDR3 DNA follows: TGTGCCAGCTCACCACGTTTGCAGGGGAAAGAGACCCAGTACTTC. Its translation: CASSPRLQGKETQYF.

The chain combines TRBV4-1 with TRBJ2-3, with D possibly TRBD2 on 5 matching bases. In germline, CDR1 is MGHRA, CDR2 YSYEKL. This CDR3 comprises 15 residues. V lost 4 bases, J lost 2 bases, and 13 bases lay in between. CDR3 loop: CASSPPERNTDTQYF. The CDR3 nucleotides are TGCGCCAGCAGCCCCCCGGAGCGGAACACAGATACGCAGTATTTT.

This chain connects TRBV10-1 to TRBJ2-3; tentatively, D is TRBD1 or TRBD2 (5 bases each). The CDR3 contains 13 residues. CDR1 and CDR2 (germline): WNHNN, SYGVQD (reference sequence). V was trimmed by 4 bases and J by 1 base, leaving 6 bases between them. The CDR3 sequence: CASSAGRTDTQYF. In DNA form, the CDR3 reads TGCGCCAGCAGTGCGGGACGCACAGATACGCAGTATTTT.

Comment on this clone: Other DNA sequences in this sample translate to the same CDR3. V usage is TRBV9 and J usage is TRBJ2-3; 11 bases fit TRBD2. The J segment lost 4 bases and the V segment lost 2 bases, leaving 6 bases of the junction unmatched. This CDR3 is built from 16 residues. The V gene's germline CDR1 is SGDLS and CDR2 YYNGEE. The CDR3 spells CASSVLAGGPADTQYF. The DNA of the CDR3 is TGTGCCAGCAGCGTTTTAGCGGGAGGGCCCGCAGATACGCAGTATTTT.

CDR3 sequence: CATTQDPPFRREDAGELFF. CDR3 DNA sequence: TGTGCCACCACCCAGGACCCCCCATTTCGGCGGGAGGACGCCGGGGAGCTGTTTTTT. J is TRBJ2-2 and V is TRBV15, with 8 bases matching TRBD2. Germline CDR1 and CDR2: LNHNV and YYDKDF (reference sequence). V was pared by 7 bases and J by 6 bases, with 22 bases of the junction left unmatched. CDR3 length: 19 residues.

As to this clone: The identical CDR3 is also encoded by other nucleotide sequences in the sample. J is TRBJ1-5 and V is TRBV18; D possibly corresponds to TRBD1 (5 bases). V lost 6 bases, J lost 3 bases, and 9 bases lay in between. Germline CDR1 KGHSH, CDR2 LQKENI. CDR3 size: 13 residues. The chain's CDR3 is CASSLGLNQPQHF. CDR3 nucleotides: TGTGCCAGCTCGCTGGGACTCAATCAGCCCCAGCATTTT. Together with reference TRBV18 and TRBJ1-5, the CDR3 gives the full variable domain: NAGVMQNPRHLVRRRGQEARLRCSPMKGHSHVYWYRQLPEEGLKFMVYLQKENIIDESGMPKERFSAEFPKEGPSILRIQQVVRGDSAAYFCASSLGLNQPQHFGDGTRLSIL.

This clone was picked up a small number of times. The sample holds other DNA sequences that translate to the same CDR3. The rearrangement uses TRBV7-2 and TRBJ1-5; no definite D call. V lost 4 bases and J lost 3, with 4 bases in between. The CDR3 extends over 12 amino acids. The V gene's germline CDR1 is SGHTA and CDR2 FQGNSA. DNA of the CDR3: TGTGCCAGCAGCTCGAACAATCAGCCCCAGCATTTT. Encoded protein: CASSSNNQPQHF.

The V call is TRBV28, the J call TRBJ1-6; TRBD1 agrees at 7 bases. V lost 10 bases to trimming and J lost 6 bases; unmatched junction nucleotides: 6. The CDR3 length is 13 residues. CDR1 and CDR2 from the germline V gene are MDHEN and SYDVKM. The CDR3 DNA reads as TGTGCCACTAGGACAGGCGCTAATTCACCCCTCCACTTT. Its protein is CATRTGANSPLHF.

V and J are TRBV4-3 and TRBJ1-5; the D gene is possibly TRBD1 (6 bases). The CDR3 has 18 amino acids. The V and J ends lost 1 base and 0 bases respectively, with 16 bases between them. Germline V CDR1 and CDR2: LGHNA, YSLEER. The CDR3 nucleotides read TGCGCCAGCAGCCAAGCCCAGAGGGGGGATTATAGCAATCAGCCCCAGCATTTT. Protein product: CASSQAQRGDYSNQPQHF.

Written as DNA, the CDR3 is TGCGCCAGCAGCCCCGGCGGGACTAGCGGGACCTACGAGCAGTACTTC. Its protein is CASSPGGTSGTYEQYF. The chain employs TRBV5-1 and TRBJ2-7; 13 positions match TRBD2. The CDR3 spans 16 residues. Trimming at V came to 4 bases and at J to 2 bases, leaving 6 bases not matched to a gene. Per germline, CDR1 SGHRS and CDR2 YFSETQ.

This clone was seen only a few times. As DNA, the CDR3 is TGTGCCAGCAGCTTGCGGGTCCCCACAGGGAAGACTGAAGCTTTCTTT. Its protein product is CASSLRVPTGKTEAFF. The chain joins TRBV7-9 to TRBJ1-1, with D maybe TRBD1 (6 bases). From germline, CDR1 is SEHNR and CDR2 FQNEAQ (reference sequence). This CDR3 has 16 residues. Trimming pared 3 bases from V and 5 bases from J, leaving 19 bases between.

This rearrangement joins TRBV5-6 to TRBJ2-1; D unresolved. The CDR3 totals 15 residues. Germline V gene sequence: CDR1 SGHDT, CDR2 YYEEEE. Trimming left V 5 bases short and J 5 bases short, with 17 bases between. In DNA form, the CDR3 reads TGTGCCAGCAGGACCTTATGGTTACCAAACAATGAGCAGTTCTTC. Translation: CASRTLWLPNNEQFF.

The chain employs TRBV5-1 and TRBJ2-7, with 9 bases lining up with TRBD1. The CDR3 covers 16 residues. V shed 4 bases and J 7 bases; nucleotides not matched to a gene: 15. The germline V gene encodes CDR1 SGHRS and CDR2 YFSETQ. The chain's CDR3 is CASSPGQGMPLGEQYF. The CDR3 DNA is TGCGCCAGCAGCCCTGGACAGGGGATGCCTTTAGGGGAGCAGTACTTC.

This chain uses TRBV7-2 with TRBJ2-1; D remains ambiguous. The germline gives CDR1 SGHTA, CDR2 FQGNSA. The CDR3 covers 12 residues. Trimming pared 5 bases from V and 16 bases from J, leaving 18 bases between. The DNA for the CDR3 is TGTGCCAGCAGCCTGTCAGGTCCCCGGAGATTCTTC. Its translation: CASSLSGPRRFF.

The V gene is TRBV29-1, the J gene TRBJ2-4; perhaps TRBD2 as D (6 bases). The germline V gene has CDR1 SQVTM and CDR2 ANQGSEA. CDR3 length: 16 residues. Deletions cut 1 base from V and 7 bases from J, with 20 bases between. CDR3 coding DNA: TGCAGCGTTGAAGGGGCCTGGGCAGGACGGGGGAACATTCAGTACTTC. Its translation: CSVEGAWAGRGNIQYF.

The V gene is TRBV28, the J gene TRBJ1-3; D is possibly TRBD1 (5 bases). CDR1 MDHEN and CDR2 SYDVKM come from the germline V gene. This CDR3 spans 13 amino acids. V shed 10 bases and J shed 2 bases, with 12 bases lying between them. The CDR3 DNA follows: TGTGCCACACAGGAGACGGCTGGAAACACCATATATTTT. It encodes CATQETAGNTIYF.

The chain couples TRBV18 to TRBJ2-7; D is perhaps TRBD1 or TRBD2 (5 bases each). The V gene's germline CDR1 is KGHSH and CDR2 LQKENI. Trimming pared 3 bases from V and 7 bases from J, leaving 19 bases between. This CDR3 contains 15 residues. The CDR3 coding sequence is TGTGCCAGCTCACCGAAGGAGCGGACATCCGGGGAGCAGTACTTC. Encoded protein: CASSPKERTSGEQYF.

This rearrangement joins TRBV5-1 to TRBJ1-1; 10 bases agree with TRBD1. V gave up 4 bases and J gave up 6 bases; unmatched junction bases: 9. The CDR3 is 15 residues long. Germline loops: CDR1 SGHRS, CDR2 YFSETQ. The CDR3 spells CASSPRDRGGPEAFF. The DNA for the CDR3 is TGCGCCAGCAGCCCGCGGGACAGGGGCGGCCCTGAAGCTTTCTTT.

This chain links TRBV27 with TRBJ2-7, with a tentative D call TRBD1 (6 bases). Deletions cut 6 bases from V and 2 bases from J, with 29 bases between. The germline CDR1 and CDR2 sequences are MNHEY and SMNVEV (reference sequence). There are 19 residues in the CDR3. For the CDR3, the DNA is TGTGCCAGCAGCATTGTTGGGTCTACTTTGCGCAGGGGAACCTACGAGCAGTACTTC. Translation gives CASSIVGSTLRRGTYEQYF.